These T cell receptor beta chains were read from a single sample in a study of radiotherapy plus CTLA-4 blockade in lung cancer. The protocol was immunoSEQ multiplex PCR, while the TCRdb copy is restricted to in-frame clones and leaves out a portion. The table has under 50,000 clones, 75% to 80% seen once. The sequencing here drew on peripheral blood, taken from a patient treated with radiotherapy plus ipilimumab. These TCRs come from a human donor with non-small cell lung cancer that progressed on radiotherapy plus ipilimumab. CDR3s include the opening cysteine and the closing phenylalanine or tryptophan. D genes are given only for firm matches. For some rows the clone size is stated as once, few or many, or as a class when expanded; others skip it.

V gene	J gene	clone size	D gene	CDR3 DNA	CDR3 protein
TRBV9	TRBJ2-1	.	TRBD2	TGTGCCAGCAGCGTAGGGACGGGGGGTAAATACAATGAGCAGTTCTTC	CASSVGTGGKYNEQFF
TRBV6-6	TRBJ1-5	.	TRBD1	TGTGCCAGCAAGGGACAGGGCCATCAGCCCCAGCATTTT	CASKGQGHQPQHF
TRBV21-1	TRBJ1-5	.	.	TGTGCCAGCAGCAAGGCCACCGGGACAAGATCTAAGCGAAGCAATCAGCCCCAGCATTTT	CASSKATGTRSKRSNQPQHF
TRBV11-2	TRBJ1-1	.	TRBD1	TGTGCCAGCAGCTTAGGGCTGGACAGGAGGACTGAAGCTTTCTTT	CASSLGLDRRTEAFF
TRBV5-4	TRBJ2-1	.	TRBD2	TGTGCCAGCAGCGTAGCGGGGGGGCTTTATAATGAGCAGTTCTTC	CASSVAGGLYNEQFF
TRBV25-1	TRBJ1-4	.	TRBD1	TGTGCCAGCAGTGAATTGGGAGACAGGGGAAGGCTGTTTTTT	CASSELGDRGRLFF
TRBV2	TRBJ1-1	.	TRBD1	TGTGCCAGGGGTCGCGGGACAGGGCAGGGAAACACTGAAGCTTTCTTT	CARGRGTGQGNTEAFF
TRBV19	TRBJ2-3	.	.	TGTGCCAGTAGTATGGGCGGGGACGGCACAGATACGCAGTATTTT	CASSMGGDGTDTQYF
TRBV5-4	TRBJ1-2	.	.	TGTGCCAGCAGCCCGGGACTGAACTATGGCTACACCTTC	CASSPGLNYGYTF
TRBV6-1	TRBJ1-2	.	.	TGTGCCAGCACCTCCGGAGGAGGGTGGGGCTACACCTTC	CASTSGGGWGYTF
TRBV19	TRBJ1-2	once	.	TGTGCCAGTAGTATAGGGGGAAGACAGCGCCCCTATGGCTACACCTTC	CASSIGGRQRPYGYTF
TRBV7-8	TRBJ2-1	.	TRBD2	TGTGCCAGCAGCTTAGTGACTAGCGGATTCTACAATGAGCAGTTCTTC	CASSLVTSGFYNEQFF
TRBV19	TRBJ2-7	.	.	TGTGCCAGTAGTATCCGGAGAATCGCCTCGGACGAGCAGTACTTC	CASSIRRIASDEQYF
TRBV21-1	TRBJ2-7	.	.	TGTGCCAGCAGCAAAGCGCGGGGAATCCAGGCAGACGAGCAGTACTTC	CASSKARGIQADEQYF
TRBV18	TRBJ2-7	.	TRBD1	TGTGCCAGCTCACAAGGACAGGGGGGCTTCTACGAGCAGTACTTC	CASSQGQGGFYEQYF
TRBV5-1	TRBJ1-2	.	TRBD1	TGCGCCAGCAGCTCCTCTTATGGGACAGGGAACTATGGCTACACCTTC	CASSSSYGTGNYGYTF
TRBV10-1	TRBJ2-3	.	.	TGCGCCAGCAGTGAGTCCGACTGGCCCACAGATACGCAGTATTTT	CASSESDWPTDTQYF
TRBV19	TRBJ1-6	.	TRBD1	TGTGCCAGTTCGACAGGGGGGGATTCACCCCTCCACTTT	CASSTGGDSPLHF
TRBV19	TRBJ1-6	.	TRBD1	TGTGCCACAAGGGGACAGGGGGCGTTTAATTCACCCCTCCACTTT	CATRGQGAFNSPLHF
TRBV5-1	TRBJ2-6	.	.	TGCGCCAGCAGCTTCGGTGGAGCTTCATCCGGGGCCAACGTCCTGACTTTC	CASSFGGASSGANVLTF
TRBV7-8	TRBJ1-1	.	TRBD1	TGTGCCAGCAGACTAGGACAGGGTGGGGAAGCTTTCTTT	CASRLGQGGEAFF
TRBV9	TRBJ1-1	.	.	TGTGCCAGCAGCGGCCGGGGGGGGGACACTGAAGCTTTCTTT	CASSGRGGDTEAFF
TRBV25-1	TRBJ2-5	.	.	TGTGCCAGCACCGAGGGGGGAGGGTTCCAAGAGACCCAGTACTTC	CASTEGGGFQETQYF
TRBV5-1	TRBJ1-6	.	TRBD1	TGCGCCAGCAGCTTGACCGACAGGGGCGGCAATTCACCCCTCCACTTT	CASSLTDRGGNSPLHF
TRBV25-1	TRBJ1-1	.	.	TGTGCCAGCAGCCTCGGCCAAACGACTCGAGCTTTCTTT	CASSLGQTTRAFF
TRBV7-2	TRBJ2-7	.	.	TGTGCCAGCAGCTTCGGAGTTTCCTACGAGCAGTACTTC	CASSFGVSYEQYF
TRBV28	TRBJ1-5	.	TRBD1	TGTGCCAGCAGCCTACAGGGGGGCAATCAGCCCCAGCATTTT	CASSLQGGNQPQHF
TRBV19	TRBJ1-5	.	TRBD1	TGTGCCAGTAGTATAGGCGACAGGGGCGTTAGGGGCAATCAGCCCCAGCATTTT	CASSIGDRGVRGNQPQHF
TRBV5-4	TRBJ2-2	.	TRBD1	TGTGCCAGCAGCCCTGGAGGGACAGGGAACACCGGGGAGCTGTTTTTT	CASSPGGTGNTGELFF
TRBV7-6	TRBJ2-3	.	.	TGTGCCAGCAGCTATTCAGGTTACCCCTCCACAGATACGCAGTATTTT	CASSYSGYPSTDTQYF
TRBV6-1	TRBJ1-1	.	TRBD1	TGTGCCAGCAGGGAACAGGGGGGAATGAACACTGAAGCTTTCTTT	CASREQGGMNTEAFF
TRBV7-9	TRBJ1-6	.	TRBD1	TGTGCCAGCAGAATACAGGGGGCTAATTCACCCCTCCACTTT	CASRIQGANSPLHF
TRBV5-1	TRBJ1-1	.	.	TGCGCCAGCAGCTGGGGGGGGGACACTGAAGCTTTCTTT	CASSWGGDTEAFF
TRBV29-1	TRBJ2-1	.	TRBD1	TGCAGCGTTGAGGGACAGGCCAGCGGCAATGAGCAGTTCTTC	CSVEGQASGNEQFF
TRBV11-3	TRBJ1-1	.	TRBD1	TGTGCCAGCAGCCCGGGACAGTTCACTGAAGCTTTCTTT	CASSPGQFTEAFF
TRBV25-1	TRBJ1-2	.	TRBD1	TGTGCCAGCAGTGTCGTACAGGGGTATGGCTACACCTTC	CASSVVQGYGYTF
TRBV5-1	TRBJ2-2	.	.	TGCGCCAGCAGCTTGCGGATAGCTACGAACACCGGGGAGCTGTTTTTT	CASSLRIATNTGELFF
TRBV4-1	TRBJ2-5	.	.	TGCGCCAGCAGCCAGAGTCCCCTCGGGACCCAGTACTTC	CASSQSPLGTQYF
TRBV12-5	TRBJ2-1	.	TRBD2	TGTGCTAGTGGTTTTGCGGGGGGGCCCTACAATGAGCAGTTCTTC	CASGFAGGPYNEQFF
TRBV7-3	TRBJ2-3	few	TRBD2	TGTGCCAGCAGCTTAGTTTCTAGCGGGGGGGCGGTTACGCAGTATTTT	CASSLVSSGGAVTQYF
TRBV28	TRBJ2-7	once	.	TGTGCCAGCAGTTTAGAATCCGTAGACTACGAGCAGTACTTC	CASSLESVDYEQYF
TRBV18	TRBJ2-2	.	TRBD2	TGTGCCAGCTCACCACAGGCTAGCGGGGGCTCCGGGGAGCTGTTTTTT	CASSPQASGGSGELFF
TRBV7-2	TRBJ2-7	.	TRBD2	TGTGCCAGCAGCGGACTAGAAGGCGAGCAGTACTTC	CASSGLEGEQYF
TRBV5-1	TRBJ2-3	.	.	TGCGCCAGCAGCTTGGTTCTCCACCCCCTACTCTCAGATACGCAGTATTTT	CASSLVLHPLLSDTQYF
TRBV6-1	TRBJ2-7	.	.	TGTGCCAGCAGTCACAAGACGGGATTGAACTACGAGCAGTACTTC	CASSHKTGLNYEQYF
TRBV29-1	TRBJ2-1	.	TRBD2	TGCAGCGTTACCGGGACTAGCGGGGGGGCCTGGGATGAGCAGTTCTTC	CSVTGTSGGAWDEQFF
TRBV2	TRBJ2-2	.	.	TGTGCCAGCACCGGACAAGGGAACACCGGGGAGCTGTTTTTT	CASTGQGNTGELFF
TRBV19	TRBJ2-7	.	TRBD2	TGTGCCAGTAGCCACGGGACTAGCGGGGGCTACGAGCAGTACTTC	CASSHGTSGGYEQYF
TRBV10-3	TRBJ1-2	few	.	TGTGCCATCAGTGAGTCGGAGGGGAGGAGGGGCTATGGCTACACCTTC	CAISESEGRRGYGYTF
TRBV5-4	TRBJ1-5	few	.	TGTGCCAGCAGCACACAGGGAACGAGCCAGCCCCAGCATTTT	CASSTQGTSQPQHF
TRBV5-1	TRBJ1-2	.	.	TGCGCCAGCAGCGCAGGTAACTATGGCTACACCTTC	CASSAGNYGYTF
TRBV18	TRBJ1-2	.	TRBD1	TGTGCCAGCTCACCGCAACGGGACAGCCGTATCTACACCTTC	CASSPQRDSRIYTF
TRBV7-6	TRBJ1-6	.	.	TGTGCCAGCAGCGCCACAGGGCAACTTAGCTCCTATAATTCACCCCTCCACTTT	CASSATGQLSSYNSPLHF
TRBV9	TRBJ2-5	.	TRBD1	TGTGCCAGCAGCCAACAGGGGCGGCAGACCCAGTACTTC	CASSQQGRQTQYF
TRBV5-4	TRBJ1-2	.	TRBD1	TGTGCCAGCAGCTTGGAAGGGGGCCCTTATGGCTACACCTTC	CASSLEGGPYGYTF
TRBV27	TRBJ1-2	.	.	TGTGCCAGCAGTTTACAGGGAAACTATGGCTACACCTTC	CASSLQGNYGYTF
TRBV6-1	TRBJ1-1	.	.	TGTGCCAGCCGTGAAATCATGAACACTGAAGCTTTCTTT	CASREIMNTEAFF
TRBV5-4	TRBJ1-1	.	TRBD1	TGTGCCAGCAGCTTCACGACAGGGACGAACACTGAAGCTTTCTTT	CASSFTTGTNTEAFF
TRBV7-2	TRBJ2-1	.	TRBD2	TGTGCCAGCAGCTTAGTCGGGATTGGGCTAGCGGGGGATGAGCAGTTCTTC	CASSLVGIGLAGDEQFF